These 29 T cell receptor beta chains originate from one sample sequenced in a study of blood T cell repertoires in COVID-19. Assay used: immunoSEQ multiplex PCR; TCRdb lists only in-frame clones, some missing. The table shows 200,000 to 250,000 clones, with approximately 86% occurring only once. The sequencing input was PBMCs or T cells enriched from blood (not recorded which). These receptors were collected from a woman younger than 45 with acute COVID-19.

In the case of this clone: The same CDR3 can be traced to other DNA sequences in this sample. The V and J genes are TRBV14 and TRBJ1-1, with D perhaps TRBD1 (6 bases). CDR3 length equals 15 residues. CDR1 and CDR2 from the germline V gene are SGHDN and FVKESK. The germline V and J ends were trimmed by 1 base and 4 bases, with 13 bases remaining between them. The CDR3 protein is CASSQAAGRGTEAFF. DNA of the CDR3: TGTGCCAGCAGCCAAGCCGCTGGCAGGGGCACTGAAGCTTTCTTT.

This chain connects TRBV12-2 to TRBJ1-3; TRBD1 is the table's D call, not checked against the DNA. TRBV12-2 is an annotated pseudogene. CDR3 size: 18 residues. CDR3 nucleotides: TGTGCAAGTCGCCACAAGCGACCGGGACAGACAAATGGAAACACCATATATTTT. Translation gives CASRHKRPGQTNGNTIYF.

The rearrangement joins TRBV3-1 (or the pseudogene TRBV3-2) to TRBJ2-5; D call uncertain. CDR3 length equals 12 residues. The V gene's germline CDR1 is LGHDT and CDR2 YNNKEL (reference sequence). V lost 2 bases to trimming and J lost 1 base, with 2 bases between them. This CDR3 is CASSQLQETQYF. DNA for the CDR3: TGTGCCAGCAGCCAACTCCAAGAGACCCAGTACTTC.

The chain joins TRBV5-1 to TRBJ2-1; TRBD1 matches 7 bases. This CDR3 is built from 14 residues. Trimming took 7 bases from V and 3 from J; bases not matched to a gene: 7. Germline values: CDR1 SGHRS, CDR2 YFSETQ. DNA of the CDR3: TGCGCCAGCCGAACAGGGGCGGTCTACAATGAGCAGTTCTTC. Translating gives CASRTGAVYNEQFF.

The chain carries TRBV5-4 and TRBJ1-6; D unresolved. Germline V gene sequence: CDR1 SGHNT, CDR2 YYREEE (reference sequence). V lost 1 base and J 5 bases, leaving 10 bases between the germline ends. This CDR3 is 15 amino acids long. The DNA for the CDR3 is TGTGCCAGCAGCTTGATGGGGAGGCATAATTCACCCCTCCACTTT. Amino acids: CASSLMGRHNSPLHF.

The chain is built from TRBV7-9 and TRBJ2-5, with TRBD1 matching 7 bases. The CDR3 runs 14 residues. Germline trimming cut 4 bases from V and 0 bases from J; bases unmatched to any gene: 2. Germline loops: CDR1 SEHNR, CDR2 FQNEAQ (reference sequence). CDR3 coding DNA: TGTGCCAGCAGCTCGGGACAGTACCAAGAGACCCAGTACTTC. Its translation is CASSSGQYQETQYF.

The chain is built from TRBV7-3 and TRBJ2-1; possibly TRBD2 for D (5 bases). Per the germline V gene, CDR1 is SGHTA and CDR2 is FQGTGA. V was cut by 0 bases and J by 14 bases, with 14 bases left in between. The CDR3 is 13 amino acids. CDR3: CASSLTSGGLEFF. CDR3 bases: TGTGCCAGCAGCTTAACGTCCGGCGGGTTAGAGTTCTTC.

The genes are TRBV7-2 and TRBJ2-6; perhaps TRBD1 as D (6 bases). The CDR3 is made up of 16 amino acids. Trimming shortened V by 3 bases and J by 2 bases, and 11 bases separated the two germline ends. Germline V gene lookup returns CDR1 SGHTA and CDR2 FQGNSA. CDR3 amino acids: CASSLTTGTGANVLTF. The CDR3 DNA follows: TGTGCCAGCAGCTTGACAACAGGGACTGGGGCCAACGTCCTGACTTTC.

The J gene is TRBJ2-5, the V gene TRBV6-6; possible D gene TRBD1, 5 bases. The CDR3 sequence is 13 residues long. The V end lost 5 bases, the J end lost 5 bases, and 12 bases lay between the germline ends. Per the germline V gene, CDR1 is MNHNY and CDR2 is SVGAGI (reference sequence). Here the CDR3 reads CASSARGAETQYF. As DNA, the CDR3 is TGTGCCAGCAGTGCCCGTGGGGCCGAGACCCAGTACTTC.

This clone appeared a single time. This sequence joins TRBV19 and TRBJ1-3, with D possibly TRBD1 on 6 matching bases. Germline V gene data show CDR1 as LNHDA and CDR2 as SQIVND (reference sequence). The CDR3 totals 12 residues. Trimming took 5 bases from V and 11 from J, leaving 13 bases between them. CDR3 coding DNA: TGTGCCAGTAGTTTGACAGGAGGCGCCATATATTTT. Residues: CASSLTGGAIYF.

This clone was recorded a few times. No DNA is shown, since the ends of the CDR3 on it are uncertain; the CDR3 is the one TCRdb lists. This rearrangement joins TRBV21-1 to TRBJ2-7; whether TRBD1, the table's D call, matches the DNA was not checked. TRBV21-1 counts as a pseudogene. Ends included, the CDR3 has 16 residues. CDR3 sequence reads: CASSHWGQGAGYEQYF.

The chain joins TRBV28 to TRBJ1-3; unclear D gene. The CDR3 contains 13 residues. Germline loops: CDR1 MDHEN, CDR2 SYDVKM. V shed 5 bases and J shed 2 bases, with 7 bases lying between them. In DNA form, the CDR3 reads TGTGCCAGCAGTGAGTCGGCTGGAAACACCATATATTTT. It codes for CASSESAGNTIYF.

This rearrangement joins TRBV27 to TRBJ1-1, with D tentatively TRBD1 (6 bases). V was pared by 6 bases and J by 2 bases, with 10 bases between. Germline CDR1 MNHEY, CDR2 SMNVEV (reference sequence). The CDR3 sequence is 13 residues long. CDR3 residues: CASRTGKNTEAFF. In DNA, the CDR3 is TGTGCCAGCAGAACAGGGAAAAACACTGAAGCTTTCTTT.

With respect to this clone: The junction and the germline gene differ at one end; a read error may be behind it. The gene calls are TRBV20-1 and TRBJ1-1; unclear D gene. The germline V gene has CDR1 DFQATT and CDR2 SNEGSKA (reference sequence). The length of the CDR3 is 11 residues. The CDR3 loop reads CSAWEQGREIF. Written as DNA, the CDR3 is TGCAGTGCGTGGGAGCAAGGGAGGGAAATCTTT.

V gene TRBV2 combines with J gene TRBJ2-3, with D possibly being TRBD2 (6 bases). The CDR3 contains 13 residues. V dropped 10 bases and J dropped 1 base, with 12 bases sitting between them. The germline V gene encodes CDR1 SNHLY and CDR2 FYNNEI. This chain's CDR3 is CATSWGGTDTQYF. The DNA of the CDR3 is TGTGCCACTTCTTGGGGGGGCACAGATACGCAGTATTTT.

The chain is built from TRBV20-1 and TRBJ1-2; TRBD1 is a possible D gene (6 bases). The CDR3 contains 14 residues. Germline CDR1 reads DFQATT; CDR2 reads SNEGSKA (reference sequence). V lost 3 bases and J 2 bases, leaving 13 bases between the germline ends. The CDR3 DNA sequence: TGCAGTGCTAGTTTCCGTAGGGGGAACTATGGCTACACCTTC. It codes for CSASFRRGNYGYTF.

This chain joins TRBV24-1 and TRBJ2-2; no firm D call. V shed 3 bases and J shed 6 bases, with 10 bases lying between them. Germline V gene sequence: CDR1 KGHDR, CDR2 SFDVKD. The CDR3 covers 14 residues. CDR3 residues: CATSDPGSPGELFF. The DNA for the CDR3 is TGTGCCACCAGTGATCCCGGGTCGCCCGGGGAGCTGTTTTTT.

The chain carries TRBV20-1 and TRBJ2-7, with no clear D. The V and J ends lost 2 bases and 5 bases respectively, with 7 bases between them. Germline V gene data show CDR1 as DFQATT and CDR2 as SNEGSKA (reference sequence). CDR3 length: 11 amino acids. The CDR3 nucleotides read TGCAGTGCTAGATACGCTAACGAGCAGTACTTC. Its protein product is CSARYANEQYF.

The J gene is TRBJ2-6, the V gene TRBV5-1, with 8 bases identical to TRBD1. Trimming removed 5 bases from V and 8 bases from J; junction bases left unmatched: 9. This CDR3 has 15 residues. Germline V lookup: CDR1 SGHRS, CDR2 YFSETQ. CDR3 in amino acids: CASRPDRAGTNVLTF. The CDR3, as DNA: TGCGCCAGCAGGCCGGACAGGGCAGGAACCAACGTCCTGACTTTC. Drawing the rest from reference TRBV5-1 and TRBJ2-6, the complete variable domain is KAGVTQTPRYLIKTRGQQVTLSCSPISGHRSVSWYQQTPGQGLQFLFEYFSETQRNKGNFPGRFSGRQFSNSRSEMNVSTLELGDSALYLCASRPDRAGTNVLTFGAGSRLTVL.

The chain links TRBV4-1 to TRBJ2-7; D is undetermined. This CDR3 has 15 amino acids. From germline, CDR1 is MGHRA and CDR2 YSYEKL. V lost 2 bases, J lost 2 bases, and 13 bases lay in between. The CDR3 region has the DNA TGCGCCAGCAGCCAACCGACTGCATTGACCTACGAGCAGTACTTC. It is translated as CASSQPTALTYEQYF.

V gene TRBV27 combines with J gene TRBJ2-7, with TRBD1 identical over 7 bases. Germline CDR1 reads MNHEY; CDR2 reads SMNVEV (reference sequence). Trimming cost V 0 bases and J 4 bases; bases outside gene matches: 9. The CDR3 totals 16 residues. CDR3 sequence reads: CASSLSQGGYAYEQYF. DNA of the CDR3: TGTGCCAGCAGTTTATCGCAAGGGGGCTACGCGTACGAGCAGTACTTC.

The chain employs TRBV7-6 and TRBJ2-3; 10 bases match TRBD2. Germline values: CDR1 SGHVS, CDR2 FNYEAQ. This CDR3 comprises 18 residues. The V segment lost 1 base and the J segment 1 base; nucleotides outside the gene matches: 8. The CDR3 DNA follows: TGTGCCAGCAGCTTAGAAGCTAGCGGGAGTCATGGCACAGATACGCAGTATTTT. Amino acid sequence: CASSLEASGSHGTDTQYF.

The chain recombines TRBV6-1 with TRBJ1-3; D is uncertain. V was pared by 1 base and J by 8 bases, with 12 bases between. This CDR3 comprises 14 residues. Germline values: CDR1 MNHNS, CDR2 SASEGT. CDR3 bases: TGTGCCAGCAGTGAAGTAGACGCCCGGGACACCATATATTTT. It specifies CASSEVDARDTIYF.

J is TRBJ2-1 and V is TRBV7-9; 10 bases map to TRBD2. CDR3 length: 17 amino acids. Germline V gene data show CDR1 as SEHNR and CDR2 as FQNEAQ (reference sequence). J gave up 1 base and V 5 bases, and 8 bases lay outside the gene matches. The CDR3 sequence is CASSPRTSGGSYNEQFF. CDR3 bases: TGTGCCAGCAGCCCAAGGACTAGCGGAGGTTCCTACAATGAGCAGTTCTTC.

The chain is built from TRBV7-8 and TRBJ1-6, with 11 positions matching TRBD1. The CDR3 is 16 amino acids. Germline V gene lookup returns CDR1 SGHVS and CDR2 FQNEAQ. J was trimmed by 9 bases and V by 3 bases; bases with no gene match: 7. The CDR3 loop reads CASSLEGGTGGSPLHF. The CDR3 DNA reads TGTGCCAGCAGCTTGGAAGGGGGGACAGGGGGTTCACCCCTCCACTTT. The variable domain in full, with the rest retrieved from reference TRBV7-8 and TRBJ1-6, is GAGVSQSPRYKVAKRGQDVALRCDPISGHVSLFWYQQALGQGPEFLTYFQNEAQLDKSGLPSDRFFAERPEGSVSTLKIQRTQQEDSAVYLCASSLEGGTGGSPLHFGNGTRLTVT.

V usage is TRBV7-2 and J usage is TRBJ2-5; 12 nucleotides align to TRBD2. J lost 5 bases, V lost 4 bases, and 5 bases had no gene match. The CDR3 contains 15 residues. Germline CDR1 and CDR2: SGHTA and FQGNSA. CDR3: CASSSLAGGRETQYF. CDR3 nucleotide sequence: TGTGCCAGCAGCTCACTAGCGGGAGGTCGTGAGACCCAGTACTTC.

This clone came up a few times. The gene calls are TRBV12-3 or TRBV12-4 and TRBJ1-2; TRBD1 might be the D (5 bases). V was pared by 3 bases and J by 8 bases, with 13 bases between. This CDR3 has 13 amino acids. CDR3 loop: CASSFRTRGGYTF. The CDR3 nucleotides are TGTGCCAGCAGTTTCCGGACCCGGGGGGGCTACACCTTC.

The chain combines TRBV9 with TRBJ2-7, with 11 bases that match TRBD1. CDR1 and CDR2 from the germline V gene are SGDLS and YYNGEE. CDR3 size: 14 residues. J gave up 6 bases and V 0 bases, and 2 bases lay outside the gene matches. The CDR3 is CASSVGTGGFEQYF. CDR3 DNA: TGTGCCAGCAGCGTAGGGACAGGGGGCTTCGAGCAGTACTTC.

This chain connects TRBV18 to TRBJ1-3; 8 bases agree with TRBD1. CDR1 and CDR2 (germline): KGHSH, LQKENI. The CDR3 runs 15 residues. Unmatched junction bases numbered 2, after V lost 0 bases and J lost 4 bases. In nucleotides, the CDR3 is TGTGCCAGCTCACCACCGACAGGGGAAGGAAACACCATATATTTT. It is translated as CASSPPTGEGNTIYF.